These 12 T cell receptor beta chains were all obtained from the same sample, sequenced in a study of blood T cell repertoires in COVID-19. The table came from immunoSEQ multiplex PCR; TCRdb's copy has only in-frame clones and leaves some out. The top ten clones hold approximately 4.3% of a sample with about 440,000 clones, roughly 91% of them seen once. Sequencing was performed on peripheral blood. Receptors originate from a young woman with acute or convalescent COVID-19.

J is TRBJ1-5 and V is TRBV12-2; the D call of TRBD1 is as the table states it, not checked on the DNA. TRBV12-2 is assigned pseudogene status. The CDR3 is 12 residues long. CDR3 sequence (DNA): TGTGCAAGTCGCCAACAAAATCAGCCCCAGCATTTT. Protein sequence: CASRQQNQPQHF.

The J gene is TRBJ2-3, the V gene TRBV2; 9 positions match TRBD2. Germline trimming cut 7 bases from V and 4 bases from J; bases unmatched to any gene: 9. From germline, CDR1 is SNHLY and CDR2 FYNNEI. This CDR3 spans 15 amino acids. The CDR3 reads CASTRSGGRADTQYF. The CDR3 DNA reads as TGTGCCAGCACTCGAAGCGGGGGGAGGGCAGATACGCAGTATTTT.

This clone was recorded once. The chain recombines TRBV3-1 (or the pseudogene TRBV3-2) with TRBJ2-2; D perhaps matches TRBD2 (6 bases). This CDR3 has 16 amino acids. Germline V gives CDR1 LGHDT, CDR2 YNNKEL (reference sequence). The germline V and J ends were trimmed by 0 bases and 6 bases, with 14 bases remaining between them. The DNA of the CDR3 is TGTGCCAGCAGCCAAGATTGGGGGGATTCACCCGGGGAGCTGTTTTTT. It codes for CASSQDWGDSPGELFF.

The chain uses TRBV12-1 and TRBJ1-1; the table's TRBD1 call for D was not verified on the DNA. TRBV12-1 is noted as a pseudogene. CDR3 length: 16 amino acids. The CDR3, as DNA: TGTGCCAGCAGCCCGTTACGACAGGGCCCGAGGGCTGAAGCTTTCTTT. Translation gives CASSPLRQGPRAEAFF.

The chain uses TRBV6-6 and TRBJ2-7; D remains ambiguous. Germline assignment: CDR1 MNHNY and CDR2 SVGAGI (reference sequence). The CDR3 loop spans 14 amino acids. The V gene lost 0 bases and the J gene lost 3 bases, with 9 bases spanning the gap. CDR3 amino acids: CASSYSRHYYEQYF. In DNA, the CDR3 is TGTGCCAGCAGTTACTCGAGGCATTACTACGAGCAGTACTTC.

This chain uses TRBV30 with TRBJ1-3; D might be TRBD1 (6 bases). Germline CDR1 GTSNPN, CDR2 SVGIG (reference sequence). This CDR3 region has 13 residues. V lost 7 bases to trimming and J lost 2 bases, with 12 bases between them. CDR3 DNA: TGTGCCTATACAGGGAAGACTGGAAACACCATATATTTT. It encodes CAYTGKTGNTIYF. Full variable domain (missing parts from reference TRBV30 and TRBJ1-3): SQTIHQWPATLVQPVGSPLSLECTVEGTSNPNLYWYRQAAGRGLQLLFYSVGIGQISSEVPQNLSASRPQDRQFILSSKKLLLSDSGFYLCAYTGKTGNTIYFGEGSWLTVV.

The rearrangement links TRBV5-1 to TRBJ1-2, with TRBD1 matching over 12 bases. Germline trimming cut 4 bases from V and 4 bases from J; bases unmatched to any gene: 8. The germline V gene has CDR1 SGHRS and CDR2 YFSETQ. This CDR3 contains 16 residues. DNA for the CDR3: TGCGCCAGCAGCAGGGGGACAGGGGGCGCGGGCTATGGCTACACCTTC. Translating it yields CASSRGTGGAGYGYTF.

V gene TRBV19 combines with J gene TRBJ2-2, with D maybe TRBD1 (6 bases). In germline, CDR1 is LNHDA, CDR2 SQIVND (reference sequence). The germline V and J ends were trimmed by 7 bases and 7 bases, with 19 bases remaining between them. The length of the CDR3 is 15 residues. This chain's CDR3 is CASKSGGHLDGELFF. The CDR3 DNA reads TGTGCCAGTAAATCTGGGGGCCATCTGGACGGGGAGCTGTTTTTT.

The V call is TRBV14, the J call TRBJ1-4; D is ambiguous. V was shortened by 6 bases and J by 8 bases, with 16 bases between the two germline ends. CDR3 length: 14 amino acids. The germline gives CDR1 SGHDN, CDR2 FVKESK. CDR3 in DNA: TGTGCCAGCAGAAGTGGTAGACTTGGAGAAAAACTGTTTTTT. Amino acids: CASRSGRLGEKLFF.

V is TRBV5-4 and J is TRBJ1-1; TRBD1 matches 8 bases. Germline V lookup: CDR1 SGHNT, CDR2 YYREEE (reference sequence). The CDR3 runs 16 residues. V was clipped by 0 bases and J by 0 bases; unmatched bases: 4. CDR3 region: CASSLGQGFMNTEAFF. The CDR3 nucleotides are TGTGCCAGCAGCTTGGGACAGGGGTTTATGAACACTGAAGCTTTCTTT.

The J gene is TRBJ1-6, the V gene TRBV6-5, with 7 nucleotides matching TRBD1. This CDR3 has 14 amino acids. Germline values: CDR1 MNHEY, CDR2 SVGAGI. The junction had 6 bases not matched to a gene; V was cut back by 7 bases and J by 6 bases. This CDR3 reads CASIADRVNSPLHF. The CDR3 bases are TGTGCCAGCATTGCCGACAGGGTTAATTCACCCCTCCACTTT.

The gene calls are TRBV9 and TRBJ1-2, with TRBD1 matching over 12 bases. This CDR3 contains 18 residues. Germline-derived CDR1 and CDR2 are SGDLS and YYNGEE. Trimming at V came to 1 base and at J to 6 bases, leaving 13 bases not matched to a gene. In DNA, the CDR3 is TGTGCCAGCAGCGTAACTTCGCGGGACAGGGGGCAGCGTGATGGCTACACCTTC. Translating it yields CASSVTSRDRGQRDGYTF.